The 31 T cell receptor beta chains below were found in one sample sequenced in a study of shared clonotypes between healthy human individuals. Clones were sequenced by immunoSEQ multiplex PCR, and TCRdb holds only the in-frame ones, with some missing. The sample has some 500,000 clones; roughly 95% are singletons. Material for sequencing was naive CD4+ T cells sorted from blood. The subset is: CD45RA+ positively selected. All receptors come from a woman in her thirties in good health.

This clone has only one observation. The rearrangement joins TRBV10-3 to TRBJ2-1; 13 bases map to TRBD2. The CDR3 sequence is 15 residues long. V was pared by 6 bases and J by 2 bases, with 1 base of the junction left unmatched. Germline V CDR1 and CDR2: ENHRY, SYGVKD. This chain's CDR3 is CAIRGTSGAYNEQFF. For the CDR3, the DNA is TGTGCCATCAGGGGGACTAGCGGGGCCTACAATGAGCAGTTCTTC.

The genes are TRBV18 and TRBJ2-1, with 7 bases identical to TRBD1. The ends lost 3 bases at V and 7 bases at J; junction bases unmatched: 3. The CDR3 loop spans 13 amino acids. Germline V lookup: CDR1 KGHSH, CDR2 LQKENI. CDR3 sequence: CASSPATGNEQFF. In DNA form, the CDR3 reads TGTGCCAGCTCACCGGCGACAGGGAATGAGCAGTTCTTC.

This clone is a singleton in its sample. The chain is built from TRBV10-2 and TRBJ2-5; a weak D match, TRBD2 (6 bases). The last part of the DNA fits TRBJ2-7 better; the J call may be wrong. The CDR3 extends over 13 amino acids. Germline lookup yields CDR1 WSHSY and CDR2 SAAADI. CDR3 nucleotide sequence: TGCGCCAGCAGACTAGCCAGCTCCTACGAGCAGTACTTC. Its translation: CASRLASSYEQYF.

The chain combines TRBV7-7 with TRBJ2-3; 8 bases fit TRBD2. Germline-derived CDR1 and CDR2 are SSHAT and FNYEAQ (reference sequence). The length of the CDR3 is 17 residues. Trimming removed 1 base from V and 8 bases from J; junction bases left unmatched: 14. The CDR3 sequence: CASSLVAFASGPTTQYF. The CDR3 coding sequence is TGTGCCAGCAGCTTAGTGGCGTTCGCTAGCGGGCCAACTACGCAGTATTTT.

The V call is TRBV14, the J call TRBJ2-2, with TRBD2 matching 12 bases. V gave up 4 bases and J gave up 4 bases; unmatched junction bases: 4. CDR3 length: 16 residues. CDR1 is SGHDN, CDR2 FVKESK, per germline. CDR3 coding DNA: TGTGCCAGCAGCCCACGACTAGCGGGAGCCACCGGGGAGCTGTTTTTT. Its translation: CASSPRLAGATGELFF.

The V gene is TRBV6-5, the J gene TRBJ2-7, with 13 bases matching TRBD2. In germline, CDR1 is MNHEY, CDR2 SVGAGI. This CDR3 spans 15 amino acids. V shed 4 bases, J shed 2 bases, and the junction held 2 bases outside the gene matches. CDR3 in amino acids: CASSSLAGGTYEQYF. CDR3 bases: TGTGCCAGCAGTTCACTAGCGGGGGGGACCTACGAGCAGTACTTC.

The chain recombines TRBV6-5 with TRBJ1-4, with unresolved D. The CDR3 runs to 14 residues. Between the trimmed V and J ends, which lost 2 bases and 6 bases, there was a span of 10 bases. Germline V gene data show CDR1 as MNHEY and CDR2 as SVGAGI. CDR3 sequence: CASSYISGDEKLFF. The DNA of the CDR3 is TGTGCCAGCAGTTACATCTCAGGTGATGAAAAACTGTTTTTT.

The V call is TRBV4-1, the J call TRBJ1-5, with D unresolved. This CDR3 region has 16 residues. V lost 1 base to trimming and J lost 2 bases, with 12 bases between them. The germline V gene encodes CDR1 MGHRA and CDR2 YSYEKL. The CDR3 region has the DNA TGCGCCAGCAGCCAAGGCCTCTCTGGAGGCAATCAGCCCCAGCATTTT. It specifies CASSQGLSGGNQPQHF.

The rearrangement joins TRBV11-2 to TRBJ2-7; 8 bases are shared with TRBD2. The CDR3 is 14 amino acids. Per germline, CDR1 SGHAT and CDR2 FQNNGV. Trimming removed 5 bases from V and 2 bases from J; junction bases left unmatched: 5. CDR3 sequence reads: CASSPATSAYEQYF. The CDR3 DNA reads as TGTGCCAGCAGCCCCGCGACTAGCGCCTACGAGCAGTACTTC.

The rearrangement links TRBV25-1 to TRBJ2-5, with 11 bases matching TRBD1. The CDR3 is 14 amino acids. The V gene's germline CDR1 is MGHDK and CDR2 SYGVNS. V gave up 8 bases and J gave up 4 bases; unmatched junction bases: 6. The CDR3 region has the DNA TGTGCCAGCGGGGACAGGGGGTTCGGAGAGACCCAGTACTTC. It translates to CASGDRGFGETQYF.

The V and J genes are TRBV4-1 and TRBJ2-1; 11 bases map to TRBD2. Germline lookup yields CDR1 MGHRA and CDR2 YSYEKL. The CDR3 has 15 residues. J lost 7 bases, V lost 1 base, and 3 bases had no gene match. CDR3 nucleotides: TGCGCCAGCAGCCAAGGACTAGCGGGATGGAATGAGCAGTTCTTC. Translation: CASSQGLAGWNEQFF.

This chain connects TRBV11-2 to TRBJ2-7; 8 nucleotides match TRBD1. Germline CDR1 and CDR2: SGHAT and FQNNGV. Trimming at V came to 3 bases and at J to 5 bases, leaving 3 bases not matched to a gene. CDR3 length equals 13 residues. The DNA for the CDR3 is TGTGCCAGCAGCTTCGGACAGGGCCACGAGCAGTACTTC. Protein product: CASSFGQGHEQYF. Full variable domain (outside the CDR3, taken from reference TRBV11-2 and TRBJ2-7): EAGVAQSPRYKIIEKRQSVAFWCNPISGHATLYWYQQILGQGPKLLIQFQNNGVVDDSQLPKDRFSAERLKGVDSTLKIQPAKLEDSAVYLCASSFGQGHEQYFGPGTRLTVT.

The chain employs TRBV11-2 and TRBJ1-2, with D uncertain. The length of the CDR3 is 18 residues. Germline V CDR1 and CDR2: SGHAT, FQNNGV. Trimming left V 7 bases short and J 4 bases short, with 28 bases between. CDR3 region: CASNPGVGQRNSPYGYTF. The CDR3 coding sequence is TGTGCCAGCAACCCTGGGGTCGGGCAAAGAAACTCACCCTATGGCTACACCTTC. Variable domain in full (rest from reference TRBV11-2 and TRBJ1-2): EAGVAQSPRYKIIEKRQSVAFWCNPISGHATLYWYQQILGQGPKLLIQFQNNGVVDDSQLPKDRFSAERLKGVDSTLKIQPAKLEDSAVYLCASNPGVGQRNSPYGYTFGSGTRLTVV.

The chain uses TRBV7-9 and TRBJ2-1; 8 bases line up with TRBD2. This CDR3 is built from 15 residues. V dropped 5 bases and J dropped 5; count of bases not matched to a gene: 8. CDR1 SEHNR and CDR2 FQNEAQ come from the germline V gene (reference sequence). The CDR3 spells CASSPSGRPHNEQFF. DNA for the CDR3: TGTGCCAGCAGCCCGAGCGGGAGACCCCACAATGAGCAGTTCTTC.

The V and J genes are TRBV7-3 and TRBJ2-7; D ambiguous. V gave up 2 bases and J gave up 2 bases, with 10 bases separating them. The CDR3 runs to 14 residues. Germline V CDR1 and CDR2: SGHTA, FQGTGA. CDR3 amino acids: CASSLDPGPYEQYF. CDR3 nucleotides: TGTGCCAGCAGCTTAGATCCAGGCCCCTACGAGCAGTACTTC. The variable domain in full, with the rest retrieved from reference TRBV7-3 and TRBJ2-7, is GAGVSQTPSNKVTEKGKYVELRCDPISGHTALYWYRQSLGQGPEFLIYFQGTGAADDSGLPNDRFFAVRPEGSVSTLKIQRTERGDSAVYLCASSLDPGPYEQYFGPGTRLTVT.

This chain joins TRBV5-5 and TRBJ1-4, with 7 bases lining up with TRBD1. The CDR3 extends over 13 amino acids. Trimming cost V 5 bases and J 8 bases; bases outside gene matches: 6. Germline V gene data show CDR1 as SGHKS and CDR2 as YYEKEE (reference sequence). CDR3 DNA: TGTGCCAGCAGGTACGGGACAGAAGAAAAACTGTTTTTT. Translating gives CASRYGTEEKLFF. Together with reference TRBV5-5 and TRBJ1-4, the CDR3 gives the full variable domain: DAGVTQSPTHLIKTRGQQVTLRCSPISGHKSVSWYQQVLGQGPQFIFQYYEKEERGRGNFPDRFSARQFPNYSSELNVNALLLGDSALYLCASRYGTEEKLFFGSGTQLSVL.

The gene calls are TRBV10-2 and TRBJ1-2, with a tentative D call TRBD1 (6 bases). The CDR3 sequence is 12 residues long. V was cut by 8 bases and J by 2 bases, with 9 bases left in between. CDR1 and CDR2 (germline): WSHSY, SAAADI. The CDR3 is CASLTGNYGYTF. In DNA form, the CDR3 reads TGCGCCAGCCTCACAGGGAACTATGGCTACACCTTC.

The chain employs TRBV6-6 and TRBJ1-2; 7 bases align to TRBD1. The V gene's germline CDR1 is MNHNY and CDR2 SVGAGI (reference sequence). This CDR3 has 16 amino acids. V shed 5 bases and J 0 bases; nucleotides not matched to a gene: 9. The CDR3 coding sequence is TGTGCCAGCAGTAGACAGGGAGACCCGACTAACTATGGCTACACCTTC. Protein product: CASSRQGDPTNYGYTF.

The chain carries TRBV7-2 and TRBJ2-7; TRBD1 is a possible D gene (5 bases). This CDR3 region has 13 residues. CDR1 is SGHTA and CDR2 is FQGNSA in the germline V gene. Trimming removed 4 bases at V and 6 bases at J, with 13 bases between. The CDR3 region is CASSSVGVSEQYF. Here the CDR3 DNA reads TGTGCCAGCAGCTCCGTAGGGGTGTCCGAGCAGTACTTC.

The rearrangement joins TRBV7-7 to TRBJ1-4; D may be TRBD1 (5 bases). The CDR3 totals 15 residues. Per the germline V gene, CDR1 is SSHAT and CDR2 is FNYEAQ (reference sequence). Trimming pared 5 bases from V and 3 bases from J, leaving 13 bases between. CDR3 sequence reads: CASSVGGASNEKLFF. The CDR3 DNA reads TGTGCCAGCAGCGTCGGTGGGGCGTCTAATGAAAAACTGTTTTTT.

The chain's CDR3 is CATTSRLALSTDTQYF. DNA for the CDR3: TGTGCCACCACTTCTAGACTAGCCCTAAGCACAGATACGCAGTATTTT. The genes are TRBV15 and TRBJ2-3; 7 nucleotides agree with TRBD2. This CDR3 comprises 16 residues. The ends lost 7 bases at V and 0 bases at J; junction bases unmatched: 10. The V gene's germline CDR1 is LNHNV and CDR2 YYDKDF (reference sequence).

The chain combines TRBV5-1 with TRBJ1-4; no firm D call. Trimming took off 4 bases at V and 8 bases at J, with 12 bases between the two ends. Germline-derived CDR1 and CDR2 are SGHRS and YFSETQ. This CDR3 region has 13 residues. CDR3 nucleotides: TGCGCCAGCAGCCTGGACCCCGGGGAAAAACTGTTTTTT. Its protein is CASSLDPGEKLFF.

The chain carries TRBV7-6 and TRBJ2-7; 12 bases map to TRBD2. The CDR3 runs 16 residues. Germline V gives CDR1 SGHVS, CDR2 FNYEAQ. The V segment lost 1 base and the J segment 5 bases; nucleotides outside the gene matches: 6. In nucleotides, the CDR3 is TGTGCCAGCAGCTTAGGCTCTAGCGGGAGGGCCCACGAGCAGTACTTC. This sequence encodes CASSLGSSGRAHEQYF.

The rearrangement joins TRBV19 to TRBJ2-3; unclear D gene. Germline values: CDR1 LNHDA, CDR2 SQIVND (reference sequence). V was shortened by 5 bases and J by 3 bases, with 12 bases between the two germline ends. The length of the CDR3 is 14 residues. This chain's CDR3 is CASSGVRSTDTQYF. As DNA, the CDR3 is TGTGCCAGTAGTGGGGTTCGATCGACAGATACGCAGTATTTT.

The sample holds one count of this clone. This chain uses TRBV30 with TRBJ1-5, with 8 bases aligning to TRBD1. The junction had 10 bases not matched to a gene; V was cut back by 5 bases and J by 10 bases. The CDR3 contains 13 residues. Germline CDR1 GTSNPN, CDR2 SVGIG (reference sequence). The CDR3 here is CAWHAGQGAPQHF. CDR3 DNA sequence: TGTGCCTGGCATGCAGGACAGGGAGCACCCCAGCATTTT.

The chain combines TRBV29-1 with TRBJ1-5; perhaps TRBD1 as D (5 bases). The CDR3 contains 13 residues. V was trimmed by 4 bases and J by 9 bases, leaving 16 bases between them. CDR1 and CDR2 from the germline V gene are SQVTM and ANQGSEA. The CDR3 nucleotides read TGCAGCGTTGTTCGGGGAGAGGGACTGCCCCAGCATTTT. It translates to CSVVRGEGLPQHF.

The CDR3 DNA reads TGTGCCAGCAGCTTAGGCCCGAATCAGCCCCAGCATTTT. It encodes CASSLGPNQPQHF. The genes are TRBV11-2 and TRBJ1-5; D call uncertain. Germline V gene lookup returns CDR1 SGHAT and CDR2 FQNNGV. The CDR3 covers 13 residues. V lost 1 base, J lost 4 bases, and 5 bases lay in between.

This rearrangement joins TRBV9 to TRBJ2-7; TRBD1 matches at 11 bases. Trimming at V came to 7 bases and at J to 6 bases, leaving 15 bases not matched to a gene. The CDR3 runs to 16 residues. CDR1 is SGDLS and CDR2 is YYNGEE in the germline V gene. The CDR3 DNA sequence: TGTGCCAGCTTCCTTCGGTCCGGGACAGGGGGGTTCGAGCAGTACTTC. Protein product: CASFLRSGTGGFEQYF.

The chain has TRBV2 and TRBJ2-1; 9 positions match TRBD2. Germline CDR1 SNHLY, CDR2 FYNNEI. The CDR3 is made up of 20 amino acids. V dropped 4 bases and J dropped 0; count of bases not matched to a gene: 16. The DNA for the CDR3 is TGTGCCAGCAGTGCACTTGGGCTAGCGGGACGACCTAGCTCCTACAATGAGCAGTTCTTC. Translated: CASSALGLAGRPSSYNEQFF.

This chain links TRBV2 with TRBJ2-5; 10 bases map to TRBD1. The J segment lost 3 bases and the V segment lost 6 bases, leaving 4 bases of the junction unmatched. Germline CDR1 reads SNHLY; CDR2 reads FYNNEI. The CDR3 extends over 14 amino acids. CDR3 coding DNA: TGTGCCAGCAGCCCCGGGACAGGGGAAGAGACCCAGTACTTC. It translates to CASSPGTGEETQYF. The variable domain in full, with the rest retrieved from reference TRBV2 and TRBJ2-5, is EPEVTQTPSHQVTQMGQEVILRCVPISNHLYFYWYRQILGQKVEFLVSFYNNEISEKSEIFDDQFSVERPDGSNFTLKIRSTKLEDSAMYFCASSPGTGEETQYFGPGTRLLVL.

The V call is TRBV5-1, the J call TRBJ1-3, with D unresolved. Germline V gives CDR1 SGHRS, CDR2 YFSETQ. V was clipped by 0 bases and J by 4 bases, with 14 bases between them. The CDR3 runs to 16 residues. The CDR3 nucleotides read TGCGCCAGCAGCTTGGGGGCCTATGACGCCGGAAACACCATATATTTT. Translating it yields CASSLGAYDAGNTIYF.